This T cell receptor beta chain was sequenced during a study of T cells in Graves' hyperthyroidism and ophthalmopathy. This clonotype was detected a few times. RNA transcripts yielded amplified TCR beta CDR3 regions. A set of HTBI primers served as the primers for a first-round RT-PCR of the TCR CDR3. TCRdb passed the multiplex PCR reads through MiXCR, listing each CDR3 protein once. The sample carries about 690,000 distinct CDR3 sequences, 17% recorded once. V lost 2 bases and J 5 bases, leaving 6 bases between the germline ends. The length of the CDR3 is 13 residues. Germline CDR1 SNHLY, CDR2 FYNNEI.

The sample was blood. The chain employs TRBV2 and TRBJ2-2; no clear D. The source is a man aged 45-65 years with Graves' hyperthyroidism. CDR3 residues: CASSESWTGELFF. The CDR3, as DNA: TGTGCCAGCAGTGAATCCTGGACCGGGGAGCTGTTTTTT.